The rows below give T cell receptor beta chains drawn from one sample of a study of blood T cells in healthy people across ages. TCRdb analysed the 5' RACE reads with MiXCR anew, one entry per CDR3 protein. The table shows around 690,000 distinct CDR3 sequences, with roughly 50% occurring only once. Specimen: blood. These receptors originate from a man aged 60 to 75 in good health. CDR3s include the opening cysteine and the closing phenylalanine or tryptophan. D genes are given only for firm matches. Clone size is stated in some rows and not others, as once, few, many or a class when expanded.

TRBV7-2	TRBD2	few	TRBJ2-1	CASSLEPGGGVYNEQFF	TGTGCCAGCAGCTTAGAGCCCGGCGGGGGGGTGTACAATGAGCAGTTCTTC
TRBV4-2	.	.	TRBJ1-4	CAGSQEGRNNEKLFF	TGTGCCGGCAGCCAAGAGGGAAGGAATAATGAAAAACTGTTTTTT
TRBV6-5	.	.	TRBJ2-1	CASSSAAGLSSYNEQFF	TGTGCCAGCAGTTCCGCGGCGGGTCTGAGCTCCTACAATGAGCAGTTCTTC
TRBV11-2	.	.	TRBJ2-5	CASSLGGRVGTQYF	TGTGCCAGCAGCTTAGGGGGCAGGGTTGGGACCCAGTACTTC
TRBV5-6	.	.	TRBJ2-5	CASSPYGRQETQYF	TGTGCCAGCAGCCCCTACGGACGGCAAGAGACCCAGTACTTC
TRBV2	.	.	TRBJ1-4	CASSILDEKLFF	TGTGCCAGCAGTATATTGGATGAAAAACTGTTTTTT
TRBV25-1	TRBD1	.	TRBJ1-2	CASSEGTGGYGYTF	TGTGCCAGCAGTGAGGGGACAGGGGGCTATGGCTACACCTTC
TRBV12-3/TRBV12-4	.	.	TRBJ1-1	CASSPGWGSEDTEAFF	TGTGCCAGCAGTCCGGGGTGGGGGTCAGAGGACACTGAAGCTTTCTTT
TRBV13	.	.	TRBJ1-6	CASGVGTFNSPLHF	TGTGCCAGCGGGGTGGGGACCTTCAATTCACCCCTCCACTTT
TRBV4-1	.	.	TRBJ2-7	CAKTGTFSYEQYF	TGCGCCAAAACCGGGACGTTCTCCTACGAGCAGTACTTC
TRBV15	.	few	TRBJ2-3	CATSTTPKDTQYF	TGTGCCACCAGCACTACCCCCAAAGATACGCAGTATTTT
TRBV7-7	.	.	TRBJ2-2	CASSLGTPTGELFF	TGTGCCAGCAGCTTAGGAACACCCACCGGGGAGCTGTTTTTT
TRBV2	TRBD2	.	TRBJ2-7	CASVSSGGYEQYF	TGTGCCAGCGTTTCTAGCGGGGGGTACGAGCAGTACTTC
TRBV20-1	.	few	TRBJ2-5	CSAPGAGVNLQTQYF	TGCAGTGCCCCAGGAGCAGGGGTTAATTTACAGACCCAGTACTTC
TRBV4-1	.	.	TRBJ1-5	CASSQVGESHQPQHF	TGCGCCAGCAGCCAGGTCGGGGAGAGCCATCAGCCCCAGCATTTT
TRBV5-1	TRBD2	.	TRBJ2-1	CASSFRLAGNEQFF	TGCGCCAGCAGCTTCCGACTAGCGGGAAATGAGCAGTTCTTC
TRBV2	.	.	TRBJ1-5	CASSELSDSNQPQHF	TGTGCCAGCAGTGAATTGTCAGATAGCAATCAGCCCCAGCATTTT
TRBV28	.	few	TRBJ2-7	CASSLQSYEQYF	TGTGCCAGCAGTTTGCAATCCTACGAGCAGTACTTC
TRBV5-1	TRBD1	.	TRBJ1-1	CASRPTGSAATEAFF	TGCGCCAGCAGGCCGACAGGGTCCGCGGCCACTGAAGCTTTCTTT
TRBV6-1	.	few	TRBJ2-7	CASSKPSLGVQGRAEYF	TGTGCCAGCAGTAAGCCGTCCCTCGGGGTCCAGGGACGAGCTGAGTACTTC
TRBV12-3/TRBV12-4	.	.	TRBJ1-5	CASSLGWGEGQPQHF	TGTGCCAGCAGTTTAGGGTGGGGGGAAGGACAGCCCCAGCATTTT
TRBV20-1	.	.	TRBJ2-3	CSASLTGDTQYF	TGCAGTGCTAGCCTAACGGGGGACACGCAGTATTTT
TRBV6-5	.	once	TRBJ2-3	CASLRGSSGSTDTQYF	TGTGCCAGCCTAAGGGGGTCTAGCGGAAGCACAGATACGCAGTATTTT
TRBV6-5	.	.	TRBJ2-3	CASSAFPDTQYF	TGTGCCAGCAGTGCGTTCCCAGATACGCAGTATTTT
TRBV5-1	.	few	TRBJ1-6	CASSLGTEDSPLHF	TGCGCCAGCAGCTTGGGGACGGAGGATTCACCCCTCCACTTT
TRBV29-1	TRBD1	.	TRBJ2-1	CSVSLTGSNEQFF	TGCAGCGTAAGCCTGACAGGGTCCAATGAGCAGTTCTTC
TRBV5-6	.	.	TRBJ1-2	CASSLTQHYGYTF	TGTGCCAGCAGCTTAACACAGCACTATGGCTACACCTTC
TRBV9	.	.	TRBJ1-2	CASSAHQELYGYTF	TGTGCCAGCAGCGCTCATCAAGAACTCTATGGCTACACCTTC
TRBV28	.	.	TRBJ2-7	CASSLSTIPYEQYF	TGTGCCAGCAGTTTATCGACGATCCCCTACGAGCAGTACTTC
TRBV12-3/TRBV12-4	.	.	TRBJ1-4	CASSSGVELFF	TGTGCCAGCAGTTCAGGGGTAGAACTGTTTTTT
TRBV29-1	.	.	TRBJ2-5	CSYLGGAGRYQETQYF	TGCAGCTACCTAGGGGGGGCCGGGCGGTACCAAGAGACCCAGTACTTC
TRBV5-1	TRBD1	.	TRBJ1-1	CASSTGQGSEAFF	TGCGCCAGCAGTACGGGACAGGGGAGTGAAGCTTTCTTT
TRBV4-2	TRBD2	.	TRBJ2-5	CASSQDLSSGEQTQYF	TGTGCCAGCAGCCAAGATCTGTCTAGCGGGGAGCAGACCCAGTACTTC
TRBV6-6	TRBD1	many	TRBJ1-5	CASSYPPGQGNQPQHF	TGTGCCAGCAGTTACCCGCCGGGACAGGGCAATCAGCCCCAGCATTTT
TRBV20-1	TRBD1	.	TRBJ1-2	CSARGPKTGIGSRGYTF	TGCAGTGCTAGGGGGCCCAAGACAGGGATCGGCTCCAGAGGCTACACCTTC
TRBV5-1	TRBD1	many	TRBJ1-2	CASSSTGNYGYTF	TGCGCCAGCAGCTCGACAGGGAACTATGGCTACACCTTC
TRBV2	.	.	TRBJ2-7	CASSEAGLYEQYF	TGTGCCAGCAGTGAAGCGGGTCTCTACGAGCAGTACTTC
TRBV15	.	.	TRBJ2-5	CATSRGLGWETQYF	TGTGCCACCAGCAGAGGCTTGGGGTGGGAGACCCAGTACTTC
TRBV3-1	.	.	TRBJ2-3	CASSQGQRVVSTDTQYF	TGTGCCAGCAGCCAAGGCCAGCGGGTCGTGAGCACAGATACGCAGTATTTT
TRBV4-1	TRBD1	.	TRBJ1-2	CASSQAGQGYYGYTF	TGCGCCAGCAGCCAAGCGGGACAGGGATACTATGGCTACACCTTC
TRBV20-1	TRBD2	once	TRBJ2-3	CSARVAGVTDKQYF	TGCAGTGCTAGAGTAGCGGGGGTAACAGATAAGCAGTATTTT
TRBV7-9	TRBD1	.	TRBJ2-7	CASRPQGVSYEQYF	TGTGCCAGCAGACCACAGGGGGTCTCCTACGAGCAGTACTTC